The T cell receptor beta chain described here comes from a study of CD8 T cells in Susac syndrome. This clonotype was seen just once. The patients serving as multiple sclerosis controls were treatment-naive. They had stable or active relapsing-remitting disease and fulfilled revised McDonald criteria. The CDR3 has 14 amino acids. The V end lost 0 bases, the J end lost 8 bases, and 13 bases lay between the germline ends. Germline CDR1 reads LGHDT; CDR2 reads YNNKEL (reference sequence). Reverse transcription of roughly 0.45 to 1 ug RNA was performed with random hexamers. The TCR beta CDR3 was amplified by immunoSEQ multiplex PCR across 54 Vbeta, 13 Jbeta. TCRdb itself ran the immunoSEQ multiplex PCR reads through MiXCR, one entry per CDR3 protein. The sample records about 250,000 distinct CDR3 sequences, approximately 92% being singletons.

The chain has TRBV3-1 and TRBJ1-2; D is unresolved. The origin of this receptor is a human donor with multiple sclerosis. Sequenced sample: CD4+ T cells from PBMCs. As DNA, the CDR3 is TGTGCCAGCAGCCAAGAAGCCGGGAGGTACGGCTACACCTTC. Translated, it gives CASSQEAGRYGYTF.